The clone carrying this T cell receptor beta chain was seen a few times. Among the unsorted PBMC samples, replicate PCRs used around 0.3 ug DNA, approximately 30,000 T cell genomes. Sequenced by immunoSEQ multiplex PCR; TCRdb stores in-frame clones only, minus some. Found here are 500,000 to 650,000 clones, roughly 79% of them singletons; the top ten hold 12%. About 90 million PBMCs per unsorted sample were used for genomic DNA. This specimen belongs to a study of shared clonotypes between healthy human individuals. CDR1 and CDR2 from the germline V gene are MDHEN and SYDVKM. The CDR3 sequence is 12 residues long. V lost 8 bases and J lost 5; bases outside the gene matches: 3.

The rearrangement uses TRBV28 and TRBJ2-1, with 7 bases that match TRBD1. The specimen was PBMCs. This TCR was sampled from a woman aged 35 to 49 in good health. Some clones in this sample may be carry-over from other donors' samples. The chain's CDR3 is CASQGTDNEQFF. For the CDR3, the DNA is TGTGCCAGCCAAGGGACAGACAATGAGCAGTTCTTC. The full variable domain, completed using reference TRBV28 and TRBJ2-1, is DVKVTQSSRYLVKRTGEKVFLECVQDMDHENMFWYRQDPGLGLRLIYFSYDVKMKEKGDIPEGYSVSREKKERFSLILESASTNQTSMYLCASQGTDNEQFFGPGTRLTVL.